Presented here are 22 T cell receptor beta chains from one specimen sequenced in a study of T cell repertoires in cytomegalovirus infection. Each CDR3 protein is one row after TCRdb ran MiXCR on the reads. The sample has hundreds of thousands of distinct CDR3 sequences; under 35% are singletons. These receptors have no identified antigens. This sample comprised cultured PBMCs, obtained from culture after CMV antigen stimulation. The origin of the receptors is a human donor in good health (CMV status not recorded). Some clones in this sample may be carry-over from other donors' samples.

This clonotype was detected only a few times. The rearrangement uses TRBV20-1 and TRBJ2-3; TRBD2 agrees at 13 bases. This CDR3 is 16 amino acids long. J lost 4 bases, V lost 2 bases, and 6 bases had no gene match. Per the germline V gene, CDR1 is DFQATT and CDR2 is SNEGSKA (reference sequence). The CDR3 sequence is CSARSWTSGSSDTQYF. Written as DNA, the CDR3 is TGCAGTGCTAGATCCTGGACTAGCGGGAGTTCAGATACGCAGTATTTT.

The genes are TRBV20-1 and TRBJ2-1; TRBD2 might be the D (6 bases). V lost 6 bases and J lost 5, with 20 bases in between. Germline assignment: CDR1 DFQATT and CDR2 SNEGSKA (reference sequence). This CDR3 comprises 15 residues. DNA of the CDR3: TGCAGTGCCCCTCCTGGCACTAGCAGCCACAATGAGCAGTTCTTC. Translating it yields CSAPPGTSSHNEQFF.

The J gene is TRBJ1-6, the V gene TRBV27; perhaps TRBD1 as D (5 bases). There are 15 residues in the CDR3. Trimming removed 2 bases from V and 6 bases from J, with 11 bases in between. The germline gives CDR1 MNHEY, CDR2 SMNVEV (reference sequence). CDR3 nucleotides: TGTGCCAGCAGTTTACTGACAGACCTTAATTCACCCCTCCACTTT. Its protein is CASSLLTDLNSPLHF.

V and J are TRBV5-4 and TRBJ1-2, with TRBD1 as a possible D gene (5 bases). Trimming left V 4 bases short and J 0 bases short, with 16 bases between. The CDR3 covers 16 residues. Germline loops: CDR1 SGHNT, CDR2 YYREEE (reference sequence). CDR3 residues: CASSPMGPETNYGYTF. In nucleotides, the CDR3 is TGTGCCAGCAGCCCCATGGGACCGGAGACTAACTATGGCTACACCTTC. Filled out from reference TRBV5-4 and TRBJ1-2, the complete variable domain reads ETGVTQSPTHLIKTRGQQVTLRCSSQSGHNTVSWYQQALGQGPQFIFQYYREEENGRGNFPPRFSGLQFPNYSSELNVNALELDDSALYLCASSPMGPETNYGYTFGSGTRLTVV.

This clonotype showed up many times. The V call is TRBV9, the J call TRBJ2-5; D ambiguous. V lost 3 bases, J lost 4 bases, and 7 bases lay in between. The germline V gene has CDR1 SGDLS and CDR2 YYNGEE. The CDR3 is made up of 12 amino acids. This CDR3 reads CASSAQGETQYF. The CDR3 DNA is TGTGCCAGCAGCGCTCAAGGAGAGACCCAGTACTTC.

The chain is built from TRBV15 and TRBJ2-5; TRBD2 might be the D (6 bases). CDR1 and CDR2 from the germline V gene are LNHNV and YYDKDF (reference sequence). CDR3 length: 15 amino acids. Trimming pared 1 base from V and 5 bases from J, leaving 14 bases between. The CDR3 is CATSRVCTSCETQYF. The DNA of the CDR3 is TGTGCCACCAGCAGAGTTTGTACTAGCTGTGAGACCCAGTACTTC.

The V and J genes are TRBV19 and TRBJ1-5; maybe TRBD1 (6 bases). The CDR3 length is 14 residues. V lost 11 bases and J lost 0, with 14 bases in between. Germline V gene sequence: CDR1 LNHDA, CDR2 SQIVND (reference sequence). This CDR3 reads CAATGVFSNQPQHF. The CDR3 DNA follows: TGTGCCGCGACAGGAGTGTTTAGCAATCAGCCCCAGCATTTT.

This clonotype has more than one count but fewer than ten. The V gene is TRBV7-9, the J gene TRBJ2-7; TRBD2 might be the D (5 bases). Germline CDR1 is SEHNR and CDR2 is FQNEAQ (reference sequence). CDR3 length: 16 residues. V lost 1 base, J lost 0 bases, and 13 bases lay in between. CDR3 amino acids: CASSLDEGMVSYEQYF. The CDR3 DNA is TGTGCCAGCAGCTTAGATGAGGGAATGGTCTCCTACGAGCAGTACTTC.

This clonotype is categorized as medium-sized (0.01 to 0.1%). The rearrangement links TRBV12-3 or TRBV12-4 to TRBJ2-3, with D possibly being TRBD1 (6 bases). The CDR3 is made up of 18 amino acids. Trimming shortened V by 2 bases and J by 6 bases, and 24 bases separated the two germline ends. The CDR3 nucleotides read TGTGCCAGCAGTTTAAAACGGTTGGGACGCCAGGGGTACGATACGCAGTATTTT. Encoded protein: CASSLKRLGRQGYDTQYF.

The V and J genes are TRBV7-2 and TRBJ2-1; no reliable D call. The V end lost 1 base, the J end lost 9 bases, and 16 bases lay between the germline ends. CDR1 is SGHTA and CDR2 is FQGNSA in the germline V gene. The length of the CDR3 is 15 residues. The CDR3 region has the DNA TGTGCCAGCAGCTTAGACTCGTCCTTGGTGGGTGAGCAGTTCTTC. It codes for CASSLDSSLVGEQFF.

In this sample, this clonotype turned up a few times. The V and J genes are TRBV2 and TRBJ1-6; no firm D call. This CDR3 region has 14 residues. V was pared by 4 bases and J by 6 bases, with 10 bases between. Germline CDR1 reads SNHLY; CDR2 reads FYNNEI. The CDR3 sequence: CASSARVFNSPLHF. The CDR3, as DNA: TGTGCCAGCAGTGCTAGGGTCTTTAATTCACCCCTCCACTTT.

The chain carries TRBV7-6 and TRBJ2-7, with 7 positions matching TRBD2. Germline CDR1 and CDR2: SGHVS and FNYEAQ. The V and J ends lost 5 bases and 2 bases, in that order; junction bases with no gene match: 12. The CDR3 is 16 amino acids. The CDR3 loop reads CASSPSVGEGPYEQYF. The CDR3 DNA reads as TGTGCCAGCAGCCCTAGCGTCGGGGAGGGACCCTACGAGCAGTACTTC.

The rearrangement joins TRBV7-9 to TRBJ2-7, with D perhaps matching TRBD2 (6 bases). The CDR3 extends over 14 amino acids. Germline lookup yields CDR1 SEHNR and CDR2 FQNEAQ (reference sequence). V was trimmed by 4 bases and J by 5 bases, leaving 15 bases between them. As DNA, the CDR3 is TGTGCCAGCAGCTCCCCCGGGACTGCCAACGAGCAGTACTTC. Encoded protein: CASSSPGTANEQYF.

This clonotype was detected only a few times. V is TRBV3-1 and J is TRBJ1-1; 7 nucleotides agree with TRBD1. Trimming took 5 bases from V and 11 from J; bases not matched to a gene: 11. In germline, CDR1 is LGHDT, CDR2 YNNKEL (reference sequence). The CDR3 is 13 residues long. The CDR3: CASSELPGQKAFF. The CDR3 DNA reads as TGTGCCAGCAGCGAGCTTCCGGGACAGAAGGCTTTCTTT.

The chain joins TRBV7-3 to TRBJ2-3, with TRBD2 matching 14 bases. The J segment lost 6 bases and the V segment lost 3 bases, leaving 8 bases of the junction unmatched. The CDR3 spans 17 residues. Germline V gene lookup returns CDR1 SGHTA and CDR2 FQGTGA. The CDR3: CASSFAGTSGSGDTQYF. The CDR3 coding sequence is TGTGCCAGCAGCTTCGCCGGGACTAGCGGGAGCGGTGATACGCAGTATTTT.

The chain is built from TRBV24-1 and TRBJ2-5; tentative D call: TRBD1 (6 bases). V lost 3 bases and J 1 base, leaving 11 bases between the germline ends. The germline CDR1 and CDR2 sequences are KGHDR and SFDVKD. CDR3 size: 15 residues. CDR3: CATSDPRTVQETQYF. CDR3 nucleotides: TGTGCCACCAGTGATCCCCGGACAGTCCAAGAGACCCAGTACTTC.

The genes are TRBV19 and TRBJ1-5, with 10 bases lining up with TRBD1. Germline V gives CDR1 LNHDA, CDR2 SQIVND (reference sequence). This CDR3 is 16 amino acids long. Trimming cost V 2 bases and J 6 bases; bases outside gene matches: 7. CDR3 residues: CASSISAGTGAQPQHF. The CDR3 DNA follows: TGTGCCAGTAGTATAAGCGCCGGGACAGGGGCTCAGCCCCAGCATTTT.

J is TRBJ2-7 and V is TRBV15, with 8 bases lining up with TRBD1. The V and J ends lost 1 base and 7 bases, in that order; junction bases with no gene match: 9. The CDR3 covers 15 residues. Germline V CDR1 and CDR2: LNHNV, YYDKDF (reference sequence). The CDR3 nucleotides read TGTGCCACCAGCAGAGTCGGCCAGGGGGCGGGAGAGCAGTACTTC. Translation: CATSRVGQGAGEQYF.

V usage is TRBV19 and J usage is TRBJ2-3; the match to TRBD1 covers 8 bases. V trimming: 6 bases; J trimming: 3 bases; junction bases outside the gene matches: 8. Per the germline V gene, CDR1 is LNHDA and CDR2 is SQIVND (reference sequence). The CDR3 spans 15 residues. The CDR3 DNA sequence: TGTGCCAGTAGACGCGGACAGGGAATTACAGATACGCAGTATTTT. Its protein is CASRRGQGITDTQYF.

The chain recombines TRBV2 with TRBJ2-7; 15 bases align to TRBD2. This CDR3 is built from 15 residues. The V segment lost 8 bases and the J segment 1 base; nucleotides outside the gene matches: 3. Per germline, CDR1 SNHLY and CDR2 FYNNEI. The CDR3 DNA is TGTGCCAGCGCTGGACTAGCGGGAGGGTCCTACGAGCAGTACTTC. It is translated as CASAGLAGGSYEQYF.

This sequence joins TRBV11-2 and TRBJ1-2, with TRBD1 matching 8 bases. The V gene end was trimmed by 5 bases and the J gene end by 3 bases; junction bases not matched to a gene: 5. Germline lookup yields CDR1 SGHAT and CDR2 FQNNGV. CDR3 length equals 14 residues. The CDR3 region is CASSPDRADYGYTF. DNA for the CDR3: TGTGCCAGCAGCCCGGACAGGGCCGACTATGGCTACACCTTC.

The chain employs TRBV6-5 and TRBJ1-1, with 7 nucleotides matching TRBD1. Germline CDR1 MNHEY, CDR2 SVGAGI. After removal of 0 bases from V and 2 bases from J, the junction contained 3 bases not matched to a gene. The CDR3 contains 15 residues. CDR3 DNA sequence: TGTGCCAGCAGTTACTCCGGGACAGCCAACACTGAAGCTTTCTTT. It is translated as CASSYSGTANTEAFF.